This T cell receptor (beta chain) was identified in a study of quantifying T cell responses using KT2 cells. Study-level background: TCR alpha and beta constant-region primers primed reverse transcription of RNA. The second PCR ran as a qPCR until a predetermined fluorescence threshold was reached.

The sample is PBMC spiked with counted cells of clone KT2. A range of KT2-to-PBMC ratios was made using fixed PBMC numbers. Notes on this clonotype: What it binds is not known.

An oligo carrying a UMI was ligated to the cDNA 3' end. An equimolar mix of RC1.1 and RC1.2 primed the beta chain across TRBC1 and TRBC2. MiXCR, run by TCRdb on the UMI-ligation and nested PCR reads, gives a single entry per CDR3 protein. Of 25,000 to 40,000 distinct CDR3 sequences listed, approximately 10% are singletons. Study findings and constraints: Detection of KT2 sequences held at the lowest tested level, about one cell per 100,000 PBMC.

The specimen sequenced was PBMCs spiked with cells of the T cell clone KT2. This receptor was obtained from a human donor.

The CDR3 region is CASSRPGTGIANEKLFF. CDR3 coding DNA: TGTGCCAGCAGCCGTCCCGGGACAGGGATAGCTAATGAAAAACTGTTTTTT. The chain employs TRBV5-6 and TRBJ1-4, with 9 bases fitting TRBD1. Germline CDR1 SGHDT, CDR2 YYEEEE. Trimming cost V 4 bases and J 3 bases; bases outside gene matches: 10. CDR3 length equals 17 residues. The full variable domain, in which reference TRBV5-6 and TRBJ1-4 provide the parts outside the CDR3, is DAGVTQSPTHLIKTRGQQVTLRCSPKSGHDTVSWYQQALGQGPQFIFQYYEEEERQRGNFPDRFSGHQFPNYSSELNVNALLLGDSALYLCASSRPGTGIANEKLFFGSGTQLSVL.